This passage covers 24 T cell receptor beta chains from one sample sequenced in a study of post-analysis software for immune sequencing data. Study-level findings and limits: Controls showed lower frequencies than patients for a few TRBV segments, and TRBV5-6, TRBV5-1 and TRBV20-1 were among these.

No antigen has been identified for these receptors. Unique molecular identifiers were built into the TCR beta cDNA libraries. TCRdb reprocessed the PCR reads via MiXCR and lists one record per CDR3 protein. The data hold approximately 400,000 distinct CDR3 sequences, with less than 35% observed a single time. Sequencing was carried out using blood. These receptors all stem from a girl aged 10-17 years with multiple sclerosis.

The CDR3 nucleotides read TGCGCCAGCAGCATAGGGACAGGGAAGGGTAAGCAGTATTTT. Residues: CASSIGTGKGKQYF. V gene TRBV5-1 combines with J gene TRBJ2-3; 9 bases are a match to TRBD1. Germline trimming cut 4 bases from V and 11 bases from J; bases unmatched to any gene: 11. CDR3 length: 14 amino acids. Germline CDR1 is SGHRS and CDR2 is YFSETQ.

The chain couples TRBV19 to TRBJ2-3, with D possibly TRBD2 on 5 matching bases. Germline loops: CDR1 LNHDA, CDR2 SQIVND (reference sequence). This CDR3 has 13 residues. V lost 5 bases to trimming and J lost 2 bases, with 8 bases between them. CDR3 nucleotides: TGTGCCAGTAGTGGGGAGTCCACAGATACGCAGTATTTT. As protein: CASSGESTDTQYF.

This clonotype was counted between two and nine times. This sequence joins TRBV9 and TRBJ1-5; the match to TRBD1 covers 7 bases. Losses at the gene ends were 3 bases for V and 4 bases for J; bases not matched to a gene: 16. This CDR3 has 18 residues. Germline loops: CDR1 SGDLS, CDR2 YYNGEE. CDR3: CASSARGGRGERNQPQHF. The CDR3 DNA reads as TGTGCCAGCAGCGCGCGAGGGGGCCGTGGGGAGAGGAATCAGCCCCAGCATTTT.

The chain recombines TRBV4-1 with TRBJ2-7; a weak D match, TRBD2 (5 bases). The germline V and J ends were trimmed by 0 bases and 3 bases, with 15 bases remaining between them. This CDR3 has 16 amino acids. Germline V gives CDR1 MGHRA, CDR2 YSYEKL. Here the CDR3 reads CASSQDPPGSFYEQYF. As DNA, the CDR3 is TGCGCCAGCAGCCAAGATCCGCCGGGGTCTTTCTACGAGCAGTACTTC.

This clonotype was counted between two and nine times. This chain uses TRBV11-2 with TRBJ1-4, with D perhaps matching TRBD1 (6 bases). The CDR3 spans 15 residues. Trimming removed 3 bases at V and 7 bases at J, with 15 bases between. CDR1 is SGHAT and CDR2 is FQNNGV in the germline V gene. The CDR3 DNA reads TGTGCCAGCAGCTTGATGGGGCAGGGGAGTGAAAAACTGTTTTTT. This gives the protein CASSLMGQGSEKLFF.

The chain is built from TRBV5-1 and TRBJ1-4; 9 bases line up with TRBD1. From germline, CDR1 is SGHRS and CDR2 YFSETQ. The CDR3 extends over 17 amino acids. The trim removed 6 bases at V and 3 bases at J, leaving 12 bases unmatched. The CDR3 DNA reads as TGCGCCAGCACCTCGGGGGAACAGGGGGCGTCTAATGAAAAACTGTTTTTT. This gives the protein CASTSGEQGASNEKLFF.

The chain recombines TRBV7-3 with TRBJ2-2, with D perhaps TRBD2 (5 bases). From germline, CDR1 is SGHTA and CDR2 FQGTGA. This CDR3 is built from 14 residues. V was pared by 4 bases and J by 5 bases, with 11 bases between. The CDR3 nucleotides are TGTGCCAGCAGCTCACTCAGAGGGACCGGGGAGCTGTTTTTT. Encoded protein: CASSSLRGTGELFF.

This chain links TRBV5-6 with TRBJ2-7; 7 bases line up with TRBD2. The CDR3 totals 12 residues. The germline gives CDR1 SGHDT, CDR2 YYEEEE. V lost 2 bases and J lost 5; bases outside the gene matches: 1. CDR3 sequence (DNA): TGTGCCAGCAGCTTCGGGACTAACGAGCAGTACTTC. It encodes CASSFGTNEQYF.

The rearrangement joins TRBV28 to TRBJ2-3; TRBD1 is a possible D gene (5 bases). Between the trimmed V and J ends, which lost 2 bases and 9 bases, there was a span of 12 bases. Germline values: CDR1 MDHEN, CDR2 SYDVKM. The CDR3 covers 13 residues. The chain's CDR3 is CASSLTQGRTQYF. DNA for the CDR3: TGTGCCAGCAGTTTAACGCAGGGCCGAACGCAGTATTTT.

Notes on this clonotype: One end of the junction varies from germline; a read error may be responsible. The rearrangement joins TRBV11-2 to TRBJ2-3, with a weak D call TRBD1 (5 bases). The CDR3 sequence is 14 residues long. Germline V gene sequence: CDR1 SGHAT, CDR2 FQNNGV. The CDR3 region is CASSPGWGADTQYF. DNA for the CDR3: TGCGCCAGCAGCCCCGGTTGGGGCGCAGATACGCAGTATTTT.

This chain links TRBV3-1 with TRBJ2-4, with a possible D match to TRBD1 (5 bases). V shed 1 base and J shed 0 bases, with 7 bases lying between them. This CDR3 contains 15 residues. CDR1 is LGHDT, CDR2 YNNKEL, per germline (reference sequence). CDR3 DNA sequence: TGTGCCAGCAGCCAAGGGGGCTTAGCCAAAAACATTCAGTACTTC. It translates to CASSQGGLAKNIQYF.

This clonotype was seen a handful of times. CDR3 protein: CASSLVSGGPDTQYF. The CDR3 DNA reads as TGTGCCAGCAGCTTAGTTAGCGGGGGCCCAGATACGCAGTATTTT. The genes are TRBV7-2 and TRBJ2-3; TRBD2 matches 9 bases. This CDR3 has 15 amino acids. Trimming at V came to 1 base and at J to 4 bases, leaving 3 bases not matched to a gene. Germline V gene sequence: CDR1 SGHTA, CDR2 FQGNSA.

This clonotype has only a few counts. This chain connects TRBV3-1 to TRBJ1-1, with unresolved D. Trimming left V 0 bases short and J 5 bases short, with 22 bases between. This CDR3 spans 18 amino acids. Germline V gene data show CDR1 as LGHDT and CDR2 as YNNKEL (reference sequence). The CDR3 region is CASSQDFAVAAWGTEAFF. Written as DNA, the CDR3 is TGTGCCAGCAGCCAAGATTTTGCGGTGGCGGCCTGGGGTACTGAAGCTTTCTTT.

This clonotype was detected a few times. One end of the junction varies from germline; a read error may be responsible. The chain is built from TRBV19 and TRBJ2-5; D may be TRBD2 (6 bases). The CDR3 has 15 amino acids. Per germline, CDR1 LNHDA and CDR2 SQIVND (reference sequence). CDR3 nucleotides: TGTGCCAGCAGTATGGGACTGACGTACCAAGAGACCCAGTACTTC. It translates to CASSMGLTYQETQYF.

V and J are TRBV18 and TRBJ2-7; TRBD2 aligns across 7 bases. CDR1 is KGHSH and CDR2 is LQKENI in the germline V gene. The V and J ends lost 3 bases and 3 bases, in that order; junction bases with no gene match: 5. CDR3 length: 14 amino acids. Here the CDR3 DNA reads TGTGCCAGCTCACCTTCGCGGGGGAGCTACGAGCAGTACTTC. Protein sequence: CASSPSRGSYEQYF.

The chain carries TRBV28 and TRBJ2-3; 7 nucleotides match TRBD2. This CDR3 has 16 residues. Looked up from germline, CDR1 is MDHEN and CDR2 is SYDVKM. V was pared by 6 bases and J by 1 base, with 10 bases of the junction left unmatched. The chain's CDR3 is CASSPPQRGGTDTQYF. The CDR3 nucleotides read TGTGCCAGCAGCCCTCCCCAGCGGGGCGGCACAGATACGCAGTATTTT.

This chain joins TRBV7-3 and TRBJ2-3, with TRBD2 matching 10 bases. Losses at the gene ends were 6 bases for V and 5 bases for J; bases not matched to a gene: 14. CDR3 size: 17 residues. The V gene's germline CDR1 is SGHTA and CDR2 FQGTGA. The chain's CDR3 is CASSRSGLAGVGDTQYF. The CDR3 DNA sequence: TGTGCCAGCAGTCGTTCGGGGCTAGCGGGGGTGGGAGATACGCAGTATTTT.

This clonotype showed up just once. The gene calls are TRBV5-1 and TRBJ2-5; the D is unclear. This CDR3 spans 14 amino acids. V was clipped by 1 base and J by 1 base, with 8 bases between them. Germline CDR1 and CDR2: SGHRS and YFSETQ. CDR3 bases: TGCGCCAGCAGCTTGATGCAAGCCCAAGAGACCCAGTACTTC. Protein product: CASSLMQAQETQYF.

V usage is TRBV20-1 and J usage is TRBJ1-6; D ambiguous. Deletions cut 3 bases from V and 11 bases from J, with 17 bases between. Germline assignment: CDR1 DFQATT and CDR2 SNEGSKA (reference sequence). CDR3 size: 14 residues. The CDR3, as DNA: TGCAGTGCTAGTAAAACAGACTCTCTTACACCCCTCCACTTT. This sequence encodes CSASKTDSLTPLHF.

This clonotype was seen ten or more times. This chain joins TRBV29-1 and TRBJ2-1; TRBD2 aligns across 8 bases. Trimming at V came to 6 bases and at J to 0 bases, leaving 1 base not matched to a gene. The CDR3 loop spans 13 amino acids. Germline CDR1 is SQVTM and CDR2 is ANQGSEA. Written as DNA, the CDR3 is TGCAGCGTGCGGGGGGTCTCCTACAATGAGCAGTTCTTC. This encodes CSVRGVSYNEQFF.

CDR3 coding DNA: TGCGCCAGCAGCTGGAAGGATAAGGGACAGGGGAGTACAGATACGCAGTATTTT. This translates into CASSWKDKGQGSTDTQYF. J is TRBJ2-3 and V is TRBV5-1; 10 bases line up with TRBD1. The V segment lost 3 bases and the J segment 3 bases; nucleotides outside the gene matches: 13. Per germline, CDR1 SGHRS and CDR2 YFSETQ. The CDR3 has 18 amino acids.

CDR3 in amino acids: CATAKEGTDTQYF. The CDR3 DNA sequence: TGTGCCACCGCGAAGGAGGGCACAGATACGCAGTATTTT. The chain uses TRBV24-1 and TRBJ2-3, with a weak D call TRBD2 (5 bases). CDR1 and CDR2 (germline): KGHDR, SFDVKD. The CDR3 extends over 13 amino acids. Between the trimmed V and J ends, which lost 9 bases and 1 base, there was a span of 10 bases.

This clonotype came up a few times. This chain links TRBV4-3 with TRBJ1-6, with D perhaps TRBD1 (5 bases). V shed 0 bases and J shed 9 bases, with 21 bases lying between them. CDR3 size: 18 residues. Germline CDR1 and CDR2: LGHNA and YSLEER. The CDR3 loop reads CASSQDPGGTGSGSPLHF. CDR3 DNA sequence: TGCGCCAGCAGCCAAGATCCGGGAGGGACCGGTTCGGGTTCACCCCTCCACTTT.

The V gene is TRBV12-3 or TRBV12-4, the J gene TRBJ1-5, with 7 nucleotides matching TRBD1. J was trimmed by 0 bases and V by 6 bases; bases with no gene match: 5. The CDR3 is 15 amino acids. The CDR3 is CASRARDSSNQPQHF. As DNA, the CDR3 is TGTGCCAGCAGGGCCCGGGACAGTAGCAATCAGCCCCAGCATTTT.